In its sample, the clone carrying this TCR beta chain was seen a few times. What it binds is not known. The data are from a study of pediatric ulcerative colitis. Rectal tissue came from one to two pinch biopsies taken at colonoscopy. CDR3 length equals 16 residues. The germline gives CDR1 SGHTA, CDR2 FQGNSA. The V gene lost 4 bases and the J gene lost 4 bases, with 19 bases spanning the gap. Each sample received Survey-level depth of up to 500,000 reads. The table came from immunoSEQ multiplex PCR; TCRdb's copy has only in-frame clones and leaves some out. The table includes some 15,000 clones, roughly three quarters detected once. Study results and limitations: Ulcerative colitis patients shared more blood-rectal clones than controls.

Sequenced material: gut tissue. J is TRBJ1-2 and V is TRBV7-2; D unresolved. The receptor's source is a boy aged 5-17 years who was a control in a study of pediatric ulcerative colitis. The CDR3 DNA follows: TGTGCCAGCAGCTCAATTGGAGTGGCAGGCCTCTATGGCTACACCTTC. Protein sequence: CASSSIGVAGLYGYTF.